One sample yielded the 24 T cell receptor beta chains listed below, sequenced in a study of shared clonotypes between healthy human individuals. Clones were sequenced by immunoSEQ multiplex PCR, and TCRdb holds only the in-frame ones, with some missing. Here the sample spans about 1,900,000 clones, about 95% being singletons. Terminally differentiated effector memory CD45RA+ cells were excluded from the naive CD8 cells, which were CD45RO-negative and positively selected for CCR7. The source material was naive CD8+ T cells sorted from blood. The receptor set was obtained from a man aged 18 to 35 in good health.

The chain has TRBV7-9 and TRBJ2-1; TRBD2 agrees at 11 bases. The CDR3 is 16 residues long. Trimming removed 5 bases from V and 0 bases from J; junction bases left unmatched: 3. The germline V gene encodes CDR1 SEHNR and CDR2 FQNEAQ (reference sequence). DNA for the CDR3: TGTGCCAGCAGCGCCCTAGCGGGAGGCTCCTACAATGAGCAGTTCTTC. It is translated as CASSALAGGSYNEQFF.

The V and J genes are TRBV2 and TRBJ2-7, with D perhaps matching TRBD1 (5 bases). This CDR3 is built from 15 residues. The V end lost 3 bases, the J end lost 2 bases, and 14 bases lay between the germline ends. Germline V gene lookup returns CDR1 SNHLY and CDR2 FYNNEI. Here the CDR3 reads CASSDQAGYTYEQYF. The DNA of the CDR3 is TGTGCCAGCAGTGATCAGGCAGGGTATACCTACGAGCAGTACTTC. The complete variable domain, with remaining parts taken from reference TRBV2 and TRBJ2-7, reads EPEVTQTPSHQVTQMGQEVILRCVPISNHLYFYWYRQILGQKVEFLVSFYNNEISEKSEIFDDQFSVERPDGSNFTLKIRSTKLEDSAMYFCASSDQAGYTYEQYFGPGTRLTVT.

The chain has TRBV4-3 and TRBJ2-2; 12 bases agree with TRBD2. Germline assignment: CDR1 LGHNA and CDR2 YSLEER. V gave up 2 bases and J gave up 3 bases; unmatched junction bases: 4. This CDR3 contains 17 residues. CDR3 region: CASSQPSGREDTGELFF. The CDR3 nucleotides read TGCGCCAGCAGCCAACCTAGCGGGAGGGAAGACACCGGGGAGCTGTTTTTT.

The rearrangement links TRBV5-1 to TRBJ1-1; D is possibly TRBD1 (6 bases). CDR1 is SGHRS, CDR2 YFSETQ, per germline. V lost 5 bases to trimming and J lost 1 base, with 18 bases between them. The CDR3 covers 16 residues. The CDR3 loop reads CASSLVEGRGNTEAFF. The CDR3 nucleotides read TGCGCCAGCAGTCTGGTAGAGGGCAGGGGGAACACTGAAGCTTTCTTT.

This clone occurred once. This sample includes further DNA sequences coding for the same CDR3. CDR3 sequence reads: CASSLYEQYF. The CDR3 region has the DNA TGTGCCAGCAGTCTTTACGAGCAGTACTTC. The V gene is TRBV2, the J gene TRBJ2-7; D is unresolved. Germline V gene sequence: CDR1 SNHLY, CDR2 FYNNEI. Trimming took off 5 bases at V and 4 bases at J, with 3 bases between the two ends. This CDR3 comprises 10 residues.

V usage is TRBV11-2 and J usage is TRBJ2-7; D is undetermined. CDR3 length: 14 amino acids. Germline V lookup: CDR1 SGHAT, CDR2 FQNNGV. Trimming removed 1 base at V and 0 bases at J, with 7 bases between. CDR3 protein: CASSLVTYSYEQYF. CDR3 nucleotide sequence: TGTGCCAGCAGCTTAGTTACATACTCCTACGAGCAGTACTTC. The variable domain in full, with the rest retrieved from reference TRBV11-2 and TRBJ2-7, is EAGVAQSPRYKIIEKRQSVAFWCNPISGHATLYWYQQILGQGPKLLIQFQNNGVVDDSQLPKDRFSAERLKGVDSTLKIQPAKLEDSAVYLCASSLVTYSYEQYFGPGTRLTVT.

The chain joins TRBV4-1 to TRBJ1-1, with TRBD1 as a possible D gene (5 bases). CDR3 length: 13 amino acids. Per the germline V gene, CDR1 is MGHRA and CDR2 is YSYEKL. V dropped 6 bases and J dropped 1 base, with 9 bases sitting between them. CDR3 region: CASRGLGNTEAFF. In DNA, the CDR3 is TGCGCCAGCAGGGGGCTTGGGAACACTGAAGCTTTCTTT.

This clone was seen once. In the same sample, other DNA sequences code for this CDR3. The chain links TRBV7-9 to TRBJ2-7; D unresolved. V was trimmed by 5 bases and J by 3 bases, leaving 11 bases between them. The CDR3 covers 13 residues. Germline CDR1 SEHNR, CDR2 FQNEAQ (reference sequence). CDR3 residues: CASSPDPGYEQYF. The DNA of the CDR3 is TGTGCCAGCAGCCCCGACCCGGGCTACGAGCAGTACTTC.

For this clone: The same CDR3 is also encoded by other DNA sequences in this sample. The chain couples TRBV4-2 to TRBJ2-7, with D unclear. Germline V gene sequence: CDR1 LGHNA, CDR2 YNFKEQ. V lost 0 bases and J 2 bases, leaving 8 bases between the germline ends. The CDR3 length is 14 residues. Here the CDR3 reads CASSQDLGAYEQYF. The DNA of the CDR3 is TGTGCCAGCAGCCAAGATCTAGGTGCCTACGAGCAGTACTTC.

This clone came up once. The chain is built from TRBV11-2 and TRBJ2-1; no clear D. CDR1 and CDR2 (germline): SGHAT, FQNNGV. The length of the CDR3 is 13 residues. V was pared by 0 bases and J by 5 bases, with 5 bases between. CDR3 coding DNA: TGTGCCAGCAGCTTAGATAGGGACAATGAGCAGTTCTTC. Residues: CASSLDRDNEQFF.

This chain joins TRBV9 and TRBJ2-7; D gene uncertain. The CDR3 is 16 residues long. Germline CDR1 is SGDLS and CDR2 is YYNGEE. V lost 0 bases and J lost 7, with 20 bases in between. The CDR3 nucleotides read TGTGCCAGCAGCGTAGGAGGAAGCAGCCCTTCGTGGGAGCAGTACTTC. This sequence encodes CASSVGGSSPSWEQYF.

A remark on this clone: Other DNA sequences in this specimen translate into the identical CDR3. The CDR3 DNA follows: TGTGCCAGTAGTATTCTCGGGGGAGACGAGCAGTACTTC. This encodes CASSILGGDEQYF. The chain has TRBV19 and TRBJ2-7, with a possible D match to TRBD2 (6 bases). This CDR3 is 13 amino acids long. Germline V gene lookup returns CDR1 LNHDA and CDR2 SQIVND (reference sequence). The V and J ends lost 3 bases and 5 bases respectively, with 11 bases between them.

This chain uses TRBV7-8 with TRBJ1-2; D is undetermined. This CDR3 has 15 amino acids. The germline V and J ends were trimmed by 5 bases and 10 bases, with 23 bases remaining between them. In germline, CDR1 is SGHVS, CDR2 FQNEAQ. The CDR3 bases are TGTGCCAGCAGCCCGGACGGCATTCCGAGCCCTTCCTACACCTTC. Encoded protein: CASSPDGIPSPSYTF.

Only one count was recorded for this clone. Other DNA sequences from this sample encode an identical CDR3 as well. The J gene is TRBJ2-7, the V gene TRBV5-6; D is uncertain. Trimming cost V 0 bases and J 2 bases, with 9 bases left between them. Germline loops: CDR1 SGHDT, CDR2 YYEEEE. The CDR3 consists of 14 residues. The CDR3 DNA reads TGTGCCAGCAGCTTGGGGACGGCTGCCTACGAGCAGTACTTC. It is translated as CASSLGTAAYEQYF.

The CDR3 DNA sequence: TGTGCCAGCAGCTTAGACCCCCCGGAGGGAGAGACCCAGTACTTC. Amino acid sequence: CASSLDPPEGETQYF. The chain joins TRBV11-2 to TRBJ2-5; weak D call: TRBD2 (6 bases). The CDR3 is 15 residues long. CDR1 is SGHAT and CDR2 is FQNNGV in the germline V gene. V lost 0 bases and J 4 bases, leaving 12 bases between the germline ends.

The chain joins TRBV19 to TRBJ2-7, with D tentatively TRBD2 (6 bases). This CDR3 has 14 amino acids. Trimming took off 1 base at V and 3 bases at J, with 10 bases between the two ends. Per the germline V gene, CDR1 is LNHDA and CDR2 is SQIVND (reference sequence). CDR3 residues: CASSIGGVNYEQYF. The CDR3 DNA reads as TGTGCCAGTAGTATAGGGGGGGTAAACTACGAGCAGTACTTC.

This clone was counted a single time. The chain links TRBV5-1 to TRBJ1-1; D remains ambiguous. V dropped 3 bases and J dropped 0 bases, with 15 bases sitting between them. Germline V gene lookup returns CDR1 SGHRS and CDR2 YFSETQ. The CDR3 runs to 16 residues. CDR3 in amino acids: CASSSREGYMNTEAFF. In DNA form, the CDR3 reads TGCGCCAGCAGCTCCCGGGAAGGGTACATGAACACTGAAGCTTTCTTT.

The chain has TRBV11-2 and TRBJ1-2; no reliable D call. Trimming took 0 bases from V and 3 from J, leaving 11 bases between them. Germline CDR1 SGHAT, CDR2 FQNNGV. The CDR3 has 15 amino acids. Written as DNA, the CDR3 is TGTGCCAGCAGCTTAGATTCGGCCGGTTACTATGGCTACACCTTC. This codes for CASSLDSAGYYGYTF.

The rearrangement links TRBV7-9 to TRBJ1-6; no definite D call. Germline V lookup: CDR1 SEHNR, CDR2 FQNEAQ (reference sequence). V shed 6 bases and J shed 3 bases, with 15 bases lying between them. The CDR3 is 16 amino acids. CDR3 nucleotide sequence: TGTGCCAGCAGTACGGCAGACCGAATCTATAATTCACCCCTCCACTTT. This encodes CASSTADRIYNSPLHF.

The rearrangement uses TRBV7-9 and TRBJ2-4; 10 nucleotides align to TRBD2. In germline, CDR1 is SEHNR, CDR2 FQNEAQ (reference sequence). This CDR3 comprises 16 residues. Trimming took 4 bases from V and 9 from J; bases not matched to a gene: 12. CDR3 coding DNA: TGTGCCAGCAGCTCGACCCAGCGGGAGGGCCCCCTCATTCAGTACTTC. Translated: CASSSTQREGPLIQYF.

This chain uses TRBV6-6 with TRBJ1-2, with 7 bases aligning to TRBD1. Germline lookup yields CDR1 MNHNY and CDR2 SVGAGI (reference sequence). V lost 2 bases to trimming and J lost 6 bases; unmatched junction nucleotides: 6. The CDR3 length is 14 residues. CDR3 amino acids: CASSYVQGTDGYTF. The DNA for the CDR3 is TGTGCCAGCAGTTACGTACAGGGGACCGATGGCTACACCTTC.

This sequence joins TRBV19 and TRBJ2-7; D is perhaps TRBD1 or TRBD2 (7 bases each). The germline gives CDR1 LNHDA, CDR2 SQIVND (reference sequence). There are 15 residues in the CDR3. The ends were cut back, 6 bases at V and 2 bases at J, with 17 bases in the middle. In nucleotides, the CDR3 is TGTGCCAGTAGCCGCAGGGGGGGGCAAGCCTACGAGCAGTACTTC. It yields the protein CASSRRGGQAYEQYF.

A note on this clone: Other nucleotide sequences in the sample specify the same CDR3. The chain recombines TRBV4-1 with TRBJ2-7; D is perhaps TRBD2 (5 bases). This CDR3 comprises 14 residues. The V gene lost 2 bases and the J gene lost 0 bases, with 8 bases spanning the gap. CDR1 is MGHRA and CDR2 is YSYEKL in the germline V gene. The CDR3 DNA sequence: TGCGCCAGCAGCCAAAGCGGAGGCTCCTACGAGCAGTACTTC. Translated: CASSQSGGSYEQYF.

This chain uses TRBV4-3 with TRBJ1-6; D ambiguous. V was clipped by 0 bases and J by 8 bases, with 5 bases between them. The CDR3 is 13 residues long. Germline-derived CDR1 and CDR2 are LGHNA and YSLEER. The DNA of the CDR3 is TGCGCCAGCAGCCAAGATAGGGATTCACCCCTCCACTTT. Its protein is CASSQDRDSPLHF.